This is a list of T cell receptor beta chains from one sample in a study of cytomegalovirus exposure and HLA in healthy donors. Clones were sequenced by immunoSEQ multiplex PCR, and TCRdb holds only the in-frame ones, with some missing. The sample consists of around 100,000 clones, under 70% of them appearing once. The sequenced sample was PBMCs. The receptors here all came from a man aged 18 to 35 in good health and CMV-seropositive. Both conserved end residues are part of each CDR3. D genes are given only for firm matches. Clone size is shown for a subset of rows, as once, few, many or a class of expanded clone.

len: 17
abundance: NA
v_gene: TRBV5-4
j_gene: TRBJ2-5
d_gene: TRBD2
CDR3aa: CASSLSPVLAGQETQYF
CDR3nt: TGTGCCAGCAGCTTGTCTCCGGTGCTAGCGGGCCAAGAGACCCAGTACTTC

len: 16
abundance: NA
v_gene: TRBV27
j_gene: TRBJ2-5
d_gene: NA
CDR3aa: CASSSPDRTGQETQYF
CDR3nt: TGTGCCAGCAGTTCGCCGGACAGAACCGGCCAAGAGACCCAGTACTTC

len: 15
abundance: NA
v_gene: TRBV27
j_gene: TRBJ2-5
d_gene: NA
CDR3aa: CASSQLGSFSETQYF
CDR3nt: TGTGCCAGCAGTCAACTAGGTTCGTTTTCGGAGACCCAGTACTTC

len: 15
abundance: NA
v_gene: TRBV5-4
j_gene: TRBJ2-7
d_gene: TRBD2
CDR3aa: CASSLDTREGYEQYF
CDR3nt: TGTGCCAGCAGCTTGGACACCCGGGAGGGCTACGAGCAGTACTTC

len: 14
abundance: few
v_gene: TRBV27
j_gene: TRBJ1-2
d_gene: TRBD1
CDR3aa: CASSLTGGFYGYTF
CDR3nt: TGTGCCAGCAGTTTAACAGGGGGATTCTATGGCTACACCTTC

len: 16
abundance: NA
v_gene: TRBV6-5
j_gene: TRBJ1-6
d_gene: NA
CDR3aa: CASSLGAGHYNSPLHF
CDR3nt: TGTGCCAGCAGTTTGGGGGCAGGGCACTATAATTCACCCCTCCACTTT

len: 16
abundance: NA
v_gene: TRBV11-3
j_gene: TRBJ2-3
d_gene: NA
CDR3aa: CASVKGQAASTDTQYF
CDR3nt: TGTGCCAGCGTGAAGGGGCAGGCGGCAAGCACAGATACGCAGTATTTT

len: 15
abundance: NA
v_gene: TRBV4-1
j_gene: TRBJ1-3
d_gene: TRBD1
CDR3aa: CASSLTGVSGNTIYF
CDR3nt: TGCGCCAGCAGCCTCACAGGGGTCTCTGGAAACACCATATATTTT

len: 13
abundance: once
v_gene: TRBV28
j_gene: TRBJ2-7
d_gene: TRBD2
CDR3aa: CATKRGGAYEQYF
CDR3nt: TGTGCCACCAAGCGGGGGGGAGCCTACGAGCAGTACTTC

len: 14
abundance: NA
v_gene: TRBV27
j_gene: TRBJ1-1
d_gene: TRBD1
CDR3aa: CASRYRGLGTEAFF
CDR3nt: TGTGCCAGCCGATACAGGGGATTGGGGACTGAAGCTTTCTTT

len: 15
abundance: NA
v_gene: TRBV2
j_gene: TRBJ1-5
d_gene: NA
CDR3aa: CASSQWTSSNQPQHF
CDR3nt: TGTGCCAGCAGTCAATGGACAAGTAGCAATCAGCCCCAGCATTTT

len: 15
abundance: NA
v_gene: TRBV5-1
j_gene: TRBJ1-4
d_gene: NA
CDR3aa: CASSLARATNEKLFF
CDR3nt: TGCGCCAGCAGCTTGGCCCGGGCAACTAATGAAAAACTGTTTTTT

len: 13
abundance: NA
v_gene: TRBV28
j_gene: TRBJ2-7
d_gene: NA
CDR3aa: CASLGLSNYEQYF
CDR3nt: TGTGCCAGTTTAGGACTCTCTAACTACGAGCAGTACTTC

len: 14
abundance: NA
v_gene: TRBV27
j_gene: TRBJ1-5
d_gene: NA
CDR3aa: CASSLQGSNQPQHF
CDR3nt: TGTGCCAGCAGTTTACAGGGCAGCAATCAGCCCCAGCATTTT

len: 14
abundance: NA
v_gene: TRBV7-2
j_gene: TRBJ2-3
d_gene: TRBD2
CDR3aa: CASSLASGGASQYF
CDR3nt: TGTGCCAGCAGCTTAGCGAGCGGGGGGGCCTCGCAGTATTTT

len: 14
abundance: once
v_gene: TRBV5-1
j_gene: TRBJ1-2
d_gene: NA
CDR3aa: CASSPLTGYYGYTF
CDR3nt: TGCGCCAGCAGCCCCTTGACAGGCTACTATGGCTACACCTTC

len: 14
abundance: NA
v_gene: TRBV5-1
j_gene: TRBJ1-5
d_gene: NA
CDR3aa: CASSRTGGEAPQHF
CDR3nt: TGCGCCAGCAGCAGGACCGGGGGGGAGGCGCCCCAGCATTTT

len: 14
abundance: NA
v_gene: TRBV6-1
j_gene: TRBJ2-7
d_gene: NA
CDR3aa: CASSAVGSSYEQYF
CDR3nt: TGTGCCAGCAGCGCCGTGGGCAGCTCCTACGAGCAGTACTTC

len: 16
abundance: few
v_gene: TRBV6-6
j_gene: TRBJ2-7
d_gene: NA
CDR3aa: CASTDTRGADRYEQYF
CDR3nt: TGTGCCAGCACCGACACTCGGGGGGCGGATCGATACGAGCAGTACTTC

len: 16
abundance: NA
v_gene: TRBV6-1
j_gene: TRBJ1-6
d_gene: TRBD1
CDR3aa: CASSDPFRDSNSPLHF
CDR3nt: TGTGCCAGCAGTGACCCGTTCCGGGACAGTAATTCACCCCTCCACTTT

len: 14
abundance: NA
v_gene: TRBV5-1
j_gene: TRBJ1-5
d_gene: NA
CDR3aa: CASSPNRVGQPQHF
CDR3nt: TGCGCCAGCAGCCCGAACAGGGTTGGACAGCCCCAGCATTTT

len: 14
abundance: NA
v_gene: TRBV6-1
j_gene: TRBJ1-4
d_gene: TRBD1
CDR3aa: CASSGGRGREKLFF
CDR3nt: TGTGCCAGCAGTGGGGGCAGGGGGCGTGAAAAACTGTTTTTT

len: 13
abundance: NA
v_gene: TRBV29-1
j_gene: TRBJ1-1
d_gene: NA
CDR3aa: CSVGNSGRREAFF
CDR3nt: TGCAGCGTTGGAAATAGCGGAAGAAGAGAAGCTTTCTTT

len: 15
abundance: NA
v_gene: TRBV5-4
j_gene: TRBJ1-2
d_gene: TRBD1
CDR3aa: CASRGTAPANYGYTF
CDR3nt: TGTGCCAGCAGGGGGACAGCCCCGGCTAACTATGGCTACACCTTC

len: 12
abundance: NA
v_gene: TRBV10-2
j_gene: TRBJ1-5
d_gene: NA
CDR3aa: CASSAGVQPQHF
CDR3nt: TGCGCCAGCAGTGCGGGGGTCCAGCCCCAGCATTTT

len: 15
abundance: NA
v_gene: TRBV27
j_gene: TRBJ2-5
d_gene: NA
CDR3aa: CASSHNRVVRETQYF
CDR3nt: TGTGCCAGCAGTCACAACAGGGTAGTCCGAGAGACCCAGTACTTC

len: 17
abundance: NA
v_gene: TRBV19
j_gene: TRBJ2-2
d_gene: TRBD2
CDR3aa: CASSSERGGPNTGELFF
CDR3nt: TGTGCCAGTAGTAGCGAGCGGGGGGGCCCGAACACCGGGGAGCTGTTTTTT

len: 15
abundance: few
v_gene: TRBV7-9
j_gene: TRBJ2-3
d_gene: TRBD1
CDR3aa: CASSLRTGLADTQYF
CDR3nt: TGTGCCAGCAGCTTAAGGACAGGGTTGGCAGATACGCAGTATTTT

len: 16
abundance: few
v_gene: TRBV19
j_gene: TRBJ1-2
d_gene: TRBD1
CDR3aa: CASSHDRGSTYGGYTF
CDR3nt: TGTGCCAGTAGCCACGACAGGGGCTCCACCTATGGCGGCTACACCTTC

len: 14
abundance: NA
v_gene: TRBV5-6
j_gene: TRBJ1-2
d_gene: NA
CDR3aa: CASSLDRKLYGYTF
CDR3nt: TGTGCCAGCAGCTTGGACAGAAAACTCTATGGCTACACCTTC

len: 12
abundance: few
v_gene: TRBV30
j_gene: TRBJ1-1
d_gene: NA
CDR3aa: CAWSVRTTEAFF
CDR3nt: TGTGCCTGGAGTGTCAGAACCACTGAAGCTTTCTTT

len: 17
abundance: NA
v_gene: TRBV30
j_gene: TRBJ2-4
d_gene: TRBD2
CDR3aa: CAWSVPVAGGHKNIQYF
CDR3nt: TGTGCCTGGAGTGTACCGGTAGCGGGGGGGCACAAAAACATTCAGTACTTC

len: 17
abundance: NA
v_gene: TRBV9
j_gene: TRBJ2-4
d_gene: NA
CDR3aa: CASIMGLAHLAKNIQYF
CDR3nt: TGTGCCAGCATAATGGGCCTAGCTCACCTAGCCAAAAACATTCAGTACTTC

len: 15
abundance: few
v_gene: TRBV7-9
j_gene: TRBJ2-5
d_gene: TRBD2
CDR3aa: CASSLVTSGKETQYF
CDR3nt: TGTGCCAGCAGCTTAGTGACTAGCGGTAAAGAGACCCAGTACTTC

len: 15
abundance: NA
v_gene: TRBV13
j_gene: TRBJ2-7
d_gene: TRBD1
CDR3aa: CASSFSGQGNYEQYF
CDR3nt: TGTGCCAGCAGCTTCTCGGGACAGGGAAACTACGAGCAGTACTTC

len: 12
abundance: few
v_gene: TRBV7-9
j_gene: TRBJ1-2
d_gene: NA
CDR3aa: CASSLSMWGYTF
CDR3nt: TGTGCCAGCAGCTTAAGCATGTGGGGCTACACCTTC

len: 14
abundance: NA
v_gene: TRBV29-1
j_gene: TRBJ1-2
d_gene: TRBD1
CDR3aa: CSVDGQGVYYGYTF
CDR3nt: TGCAGCGTTGATGGACAGGGGGTCTACTATGGCTACACCTTC

len: 17
abundance: NA
v_gene: TRBV4-1
j_gene: TRBJ1-6
d_gene: NA
CDR3aa: CASSHRQESSYNSPLHF
CDR3nt: TGCGCCAGCAGCCACCGACAGGAGAGCTCCTATAATTCACCCCTCCACTTT

len: 11
abundance: NA
v_gene: TRBV27
j_gene: TRBJ1-1
d_gene: NA
CDR3aa: CASSSRVAAFF
CDR3nt: TGTGCCAGCAGCTCGAGGGTGGCCGCTTTCTTT

len: 15
abundance: once
v_gene: TRBV13
j_gene: TRBJ2-1
d_gene: TRBD2
CDR3aa: CASSLNPGRGHEQFF
CDR3nt: TGTGCCAGCAGCTTAAACCCAGGGAGGGGTCATGAGCAGTTCTTC

len: 16
abundance: few
v_gene: TRBV7-2
j_gene: TRBJ2-3
d_gene: TRBD2
CDR3aa: CASSLVAGGPSDTQYF
CDR3nt: TGTGCCAGCAGCTTAGTAGCGGGGGGGCCCTCAGATACGCAGTATTTT